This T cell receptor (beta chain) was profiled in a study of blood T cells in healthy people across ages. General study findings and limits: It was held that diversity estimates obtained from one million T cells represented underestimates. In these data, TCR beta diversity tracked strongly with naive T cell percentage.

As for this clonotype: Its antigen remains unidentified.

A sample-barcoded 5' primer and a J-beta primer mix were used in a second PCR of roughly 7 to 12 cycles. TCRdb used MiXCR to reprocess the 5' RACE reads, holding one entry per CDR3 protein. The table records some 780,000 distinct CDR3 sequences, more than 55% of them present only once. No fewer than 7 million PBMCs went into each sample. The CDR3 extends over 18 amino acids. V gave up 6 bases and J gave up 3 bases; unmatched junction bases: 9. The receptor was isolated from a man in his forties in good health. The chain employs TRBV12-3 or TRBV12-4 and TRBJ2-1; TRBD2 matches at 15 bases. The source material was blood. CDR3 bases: TGTGCCAGCAGGAACTCCGGGACTAGCGGGAGGAACTACAATGAGCAGTTCTTC. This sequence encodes CASRNSGTSGRNYNEQFF.